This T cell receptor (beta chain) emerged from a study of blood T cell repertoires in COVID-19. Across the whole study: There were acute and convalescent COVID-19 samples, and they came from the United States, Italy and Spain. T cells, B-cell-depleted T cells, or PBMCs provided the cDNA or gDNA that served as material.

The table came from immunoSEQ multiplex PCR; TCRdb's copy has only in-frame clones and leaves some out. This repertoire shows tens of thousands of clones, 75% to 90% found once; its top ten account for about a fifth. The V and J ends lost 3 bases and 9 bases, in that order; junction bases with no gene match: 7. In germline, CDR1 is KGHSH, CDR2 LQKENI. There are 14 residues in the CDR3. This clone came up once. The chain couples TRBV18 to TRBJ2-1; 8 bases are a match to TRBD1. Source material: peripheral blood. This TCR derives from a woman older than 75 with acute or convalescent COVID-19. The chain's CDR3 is CASSPLGTGTEQFF. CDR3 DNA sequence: TGTGCCAGCTCACCGTTAGGGACAGGAACTGAGCAGTTCTTC.